This record covers a single T cell receptor (beta chain). The clone's antigen remains unknown. No qualities accompany the bases; no much larger clone lies one base away. The CDR3 regions of human TCRbeta chains were analyzed by immunosequencing. In the authors' own workflow: TCRs in the repertoires were matched against a reference library of SARS-CoV-2-specific TCRs that had been generated with the MIRA antigen-specificity platform. Breadth meant the fraction of unique TCRs that were SARS-CoV-2-associated, whereas depth meant the fraction of total T cells that were SARS-CoV-2-associated. Using the MIRA data, each spike-specific TCR was mapped to the spike region that the TCR reacts to and placed in a CD4 or CD8 class. Log10-transformed breadth and depth values were compared by one-way ANOVA with Sidak's multiple comparisons tests. The table comes from immuneACCESS by way of TCRdb, which keeps in-frame sequences with V and J called. Part of the clones is missing from these tables; in studies checked, under half for an unresolved V gene and the rest for unknown reasons. V and J calls plus clone size are reproduced from that table; the DNA served to infer D and trimming. The sample table holds 45,000 to 60,000 clones, of which roughly nine tenths were seen once. The ten largest clones add up to approximately 4.1% of the sample.

The data were obtained in a study of T cell responses to AZD1222 COVID-19 vaccine listed by TCRdb under 2021. Background on the whole study: AZD1222 recipients with second doses at about 4 weeks or about 12 weeks were pooled, because spike-specific TCR depth and breadth did not differ between schedules. Trial participants were enrolled by age into subgroups of 18-55, 56-69 and 70-plus years, and 148, 28 and 57 TCR-sequenced participants, respectively, were included in these subgroups. TCR sequencing covered 233 trial participants: roughly 200 given two doses of AZD1222 and about 26 given two doses of MenACWY control vaccine.

Broader findings and caveats from the paper: Because no day 14 peak-response samples were available, repertoires were characterized only after the peak T cell response. Nearly half of unique spike-specific TCRs reportedly recognized epitopes outside regions mutated in the B.1.351 and B.1.1.7 variants. The vaccine-associated CD4 TCRs covered the entire spike protein, and the dominant responses fell in regions 160-218 and 743-854. After two AZD1222 doses, spike-specific TCR breadth and depth were significantly higher than at day 0 and than in MenACWY recipients. Conclusions about previously exposed vaccinees are limited because only six or seven AZD1222 recipients were SARS-CoV-2 seropositive at baseline. Participants were mostly white British and included more females than males, and it was suggested by the authors that clonal diversity may have been underestimated. The 56-69-year group was small, and its depth increase did not reach significance, likely because of low power.

The time point label on this specimen signifies: baseline before first vaccination. Vaccinee samples came from UK trials COV001 and COV002, including a single-blind randomized controlled phase 2/3 trial of AZD1222 (ChAdOx1 nCoV-19) in healthy adults. Trial participant PBMC samples were collected at day 0 and day 28 after the second dose for TCRbeta chain sequencing. At the junction V is shortened by 5 bases and J by 9 bases, with 16 bases in between. The CDR3 sequence holds 14 residues, the cysteine and phenylalanine included. Of all the DNA, just the CDR3 is kept, 42 bases in frame from base 1. CDR1 and CDR2, per the germline V gene (reference sequence), are MNHEY and SMNVEV.

This TCR was recovered from an adult in good health. Rearrangement joined TRBV27 to TRBJ2-2, with the D gene not confidently named. Sequences were derived from peripheral blood, sampled on day 0 of AZD1222 vaccination. CDR3 protein: CASSPLGNGRELFF. The DNA sequence is given as TGTGCCAGCAGTCCCCTTGGGAATGGCAGGGAGCTGTTTTTT.